This is a list of T cell receptor beta chains from one sample in a study of Ad26.COV2.S vaccination and SARS-CoV-2 variants. The repertoire was sequenced with immunoSEQ multiplex PCR; TCRdb's copy has only in-frame clones and lacks some. Of roughly 400,000 clones in the sample, 80% to 95% were seen once. Sequenced material: peripheral blood, taken in a trial of Ad26.COV2.S vaccine versus placebo. These TCRs come from a person between 18 and 65 years old who received the Ad26.COV2.S COVID-19 vaccine or a placebo. Both conserved end residues are part of each CDR3. D genes are given only for firm matches. Rows give clone size only sometimes, using once, few, many, or a class for an expanded clone.

abundance,j_gene,v_gene,d_gene,len,CDR3aa,CDR3nt
once,TRBJ2-3,TRBV7-6,-,14,CASSPGHRTDTQYF,TGTGCCAGCAGCCCTGGACACCGCACAGATACGCAGTATTTT
-,TRBJ2-1,TRBV12-3/TRBV12-4,-,12,CASSPAYNEQFF,TGTGCCAGCAGCCCCGCGTACAATGAGCAGTTCTTC
-,TRBJ1-1,TRBV5-1,TRBD1,14,CASSLRTGDTEAFF,TGCGCCAGCAGCTTGAGGACAGGGGACACTGAAGCTTTCTTT
-,TRBJ1-2,TRBV12-3/TRBV12-4,-,13,CASSPIHRVGYTF,TGTGCCAGCAGTCCCATCCACAGGGTCGGCTACACCTTC
-,TRBJ2-3,TRBV6-5,-,16,CASSSFTSFGTDTQYF,TGTGCCAGCAGTTCGTTCACTAGTTTCGGCACAGATACGCAGTATTTT
-,TRBJ1-1,TRBV27,-,14,CASSPHLVAPEAFF,TGTGCCAGCAGTCCCCATCTGGTGGCCCCTGAAGCTTTCTTT
-,TRBJ2-6,TRBV5-6,-,15,CASSLAGVGANVLTF,TGTGCCAGCAGCTTGGCAGGGGTGGGGGCCAACGTCCTGACTTTC
-,TRBJ2-5,TRBV15,-,18,CATSRDQLWTEVSETQYF,TGTGCCACCAGCAGAGACCAGCTTTGGACGGAAGTTTCAGAGACCCAGTACTTC
-,TRBJ1-6,TRBV5-1,-,14,CASSLDTPNSPLHF,TGCGCCAGCAGCTTAGACACACCGAATTCACCCCTCCACTTT
-,TRBJ1-6,TRBV5-6,-,15,CASSGGGLYNSPLHF,TGTGCCAGCAGTGGGGGAGGGCTCTATAATTCACCCCTCCACTTT
-,TRBJ2-7,TRBV6-2/TRBV6-3,-,17,CASSTLFSVPSSYEQYF,TGTGCCAGCAGTACCTTATTTAGCGTCCCGAGCTCCTACGAGCAGTACTTC
once,TRBJ1-4,TRBV6-2/TRBV6-3,-,15,CASSYDTSTNEKLFF,TGTGCCAGCAGTTACGACACATCAACTAATGAAAAACTGTTTTTT
-,TRBJ1-5,TRBV4-3,-,16,CASSQDWGSSNQPQHF,TGCGCCAGCAGCCAAGATTGGGGTTCTAGCAATCAGCCCCAGCATTTT
-,TRBJ2-2,TRBV23-1,TRBD1,16,CASIRQGATNTGELFF,TGCGCCAGCATCCGACAGGGGGCAACGAACACCGGGGAGCTGTTTTTT
-,TRBJ2-7,TRBV6-1,-,12,CASSEASYEQYF,TGTGCCAGCAGTGAAGCCAGCTACGAGCAGTACTTC
-,TRBJ2-1,TRBV7-2,-,12,CASSLARNEQFF,TGTGCCAGCAGCTTAGCACGTAATGAGCAGTTCTTC
-,TRBJ1-1,TRBV7-2,TRBD1,14,CASSRQGGNTEAFF,TGTGCCAGCAGCCGTCAGGGGGGGAACACTGAAGCTTTCTTT
-,TRBJ1-5,TRBV2,-,13,CASGDFKNQPQHF,TGTGCCAGCGGCGACTTTAAAAATCAGCCCCAGCATTTT
-,TRBJ2-6,TRBV18,TRBD1,17,CASSPWTGITGANVLTF,TGTGCCAGCTCACCTTGGACAGGGATAACCGGGGCCAACGTCCTGACTTTC
-,TRBJ2-4,TRBV6-2/TRBV6-3,-,15,CASSIGGSGKNIQYF,TGTGCCAGCAGCATCGGAGGTTCTGGCAAAAACATTCAGTACTTC
-,TRBJ2-3,TRBV3-1/TRBV3-2,TRBD2,16,CASSQRRRGAPDTQYF,TGTGCCAGCAGCCAACGACGGCGGGGGGCCCCAGATACGCAGTATTTT
-,TRBJ1-5,TRBV3-1/TRBV3-2,-,14,CASSQAGPNQPQHF,TGTGCCAGCAGCCAGGCAGGGCCCAATCAGCCCCAGCATTTT
-,TRBJ2-2,TRBV12-5,TRBD1,16,CASGLVQGASTGELFF,TGTGCTAGTGGTTTGGTACAGGGGGCCTCCACCGGGGAGCTGTTTTTT
-,TRBJ1-3,TRBV5-1,-,15,CASSSQGSSGNTIYF,TGCGCCAGCAGCTCACAGGGTAGCTCTGGAAACACCATATATTTT
-,TRBJ1-5,TRBV6-1,TRBD1,16,CASSAGTAYSNQPQHF,TGTGCCAGCAGTGCTGGGACAGCTTATAGCAATCAGCCCCAGCATTTT
-,TRBJ1-5,TRBV14,-,17,CASSLKAPALPFQPQHF,TGTGCCAGCAGCCTCAAGGCCCCCGCCCTTCCTTTTCAGCCCCAGCATTTT
-,TRBJ2-7,TRBV29-1,-,13,CSVAQGRRNEQYF,TGCAGCGTTGCCCAGGGGAGGAGAAACGAGCAGTACTTC
-,TRBJ2-6,TRBV11-2,TRBD1,19,CASSLVRVTGPVGANVLTF,TGTGCCAGCAGCTTAGTTCGCGTGACAGGGCCCGTCGGGGCCAACGTCCTGACTTTC
-,TRBJ1-2,TRBV6-5,-,14,CASRQGSQFYGYTF,TGTGCCAGCAGACAGGGTTCCCAATTCTATGGCTACACCTTC
once,TRBJ1-1,TRBV11-2,-,15,CASSFPGVGGTEAFF,TGTGCCAGCAGCTTTCCAGGGGTTGGGGGCACTGAAGCTTTCTTT
-,TRBJ1-2,TRBV29-1,-,13,CSVEGQGTYGYTF,TGCAGCGTTGAAGGCCAGGGAACCTATGGCTACACCTTC
once,TRBJ2-3,TRBV11-3,-,11,CASSADDTQYF,TGTGCCAGCAGCGCGGACGATACGCAGTATTTT
-,TRBJ1-2,TRBV4-3,-,16,CASSPASTGLVYGYTF,TGCGCCAGCAGCCCCGCCAGCACAGGTCTGGTCTATGGCTACACCTTC
-,TRBJ1-1,TRBV10-3,-,13,CAISVGTSKETFF,TGTGCCATCAGTGTTGGAACGTCCAAGGAGACTTTCTTT
-,TRBJ1-2,TRBV7-9,-,15,CASSLVKTATYGYTF,TGTGCCAGCAGCTTAGTAAAGACAGCGACTTATGGCTACACCTTC
-,TRBJ2-7,TRBV19,-,13,CASSIAGSRGQYF,TGTGCCAGTAGTATCGCCGGGTCCCGAGGGCAGTACTTC
-,TRBJ1-1,TRBV19,-,12,CASGPGSTEAFF,TGTGCCAGTGGCCCCGGCAGCACTGAAGCTTTCTTT
-,TRBJ1-1,TRBV18,TRBD1,16,CASSLNRGRGYTEAFF,TGTGCCAGCTCACTTAACAGGGGAAGGGGGTACACTGAAGCTTTCTTT
-,TRBJ1-5,TRBV7-9,-,13,CASSPEGSTPQHF,TGTGCCAGCAGCCCTGAGGGGAGTACGCCCCAGCATTTT
-,TRBJ1-1,TRBV12-3/TRBV12-4,-,11,CASREIGEAFF,TGTGCCAGCAGAGAGATCGGTGAAGCTTTCTTT
-,TRBJ1-2,TRBV6-4,TRBD1,15,CASKPPGQGNYGYTF,TGTGCCAGCAAGCCACCGGGACAGGGAAACTATGGCTACACCTTC
-,TRBJ1-1,TRBV4-3,-,16,CASSQEPGSMNTEAFF,TGCGCCAGCAGCCAAGAGCCCGGGTCTATGAACACTGAAGCTTTCTTT
-,TRBJ2-3,TRBV10-1,TRBD2,13,CASQLGPGGTQYF,TGCGCCAGCCAACTGGGGCCGGGGGGTACGCAGTATTTT
-,TRBJ2-3,TRBV10-2,TRBD2,15,CASIFRRGGTDTQYF,TGCGCCAGCATTTTTCGCCGGGGGGGCACAGATACGCAGTATTTT
once,TRBJ1-1,TRBV6-5,-,14,CASSSQALNTEAFF,TGTGCCAGCAGTTCGCAGGCCCTGAACACTGAAGCTTTCTTT
-,TRBJ2-2,TRBV6-5,-,14,CASNVQRNTGELFF,TGTGCCAGCAACGTCCAACGGAACACCGGGGAGCTGTTTTTT
-,TRBJ1-1,TRBV5-1,-,13,CASSLEGGTEAFF,TGCGCCAGCAGCTTGGAGGGAGGCACTGAAGCTTTCTTT
-,TRBJ1-3,TRBV28,-,16,CASSPPQGSSGNTIYF,TGTGCCAGCAGTCCCCCTCAGGGGAGCTCTGGAAACACCATATATTTT
-,TRBJ2-1,TRBV5-4,-,17,CASSLDVGASRIGEQFF,TGTGCCAGCAGCTTGGATGTGGGGGCCTCACGGATTGGTGAGCAGTTCTTC
once,TRBJ1-1,TRBV5-6,-,11,CASSLSTEAFF,TGTGCCAGCAGCTTGTCCACTGAAGCTTTCTTT
-,TRBJ1-2,TRBV10-2,-,15,CASSELRNPNYGYTF,TGCGCCAGCAGTGAGCTCAGAAATCCTAACTATGGCTACACCTTC